Included here is one TCR beta chain sequence, with context. What this receptor recognizes is not known. No base quality values were provided; no much bigger clone lies one nucleotide off. The CDR3 numbers 14 residues from cysteine through phenylalanine. This entry keeps only the CDR3 DNA: 42 bases, framed from base 1. A distance of 13 bases separates the germline ends of V and J, which lose 1 base and 10 bases respectively. Reading the germline V gene gives CDR1 MGHRA and CDR2 YSYEKL. The data were taken from a study of T cells in localized non-small cell lung cancer (dated by TCRdb to about 2020). Context from the whole study: The study analyzed T cell repertoires of 200 to 300 early-stage NSCLC patients, comparing tumors and uninvolved tumor-adjacent lungs. All 240 or so NSCLC patients in the cohort were treatment-naive and had localized lung tumors that were resected. NSCLC patients had a mean age of approximately 66 years, and 129 were male and more than 90 female. What the work shows at the level of the full study, not this receptor alone: Because the study design was exploratory, TCR variables were selected using unadjusted p-values without false-discovery rate correction. Multi-region tumor sequencing was not performed, so intratumor heterogeneity could not be excluded. A median of about 61 of the top 100 tumor clones turned up in the paired uninvolved adjacent lung, and approximately 30 of those clones also ranked among the top 100 of that same adjacent lung. Uninvolved tumor-adjacent lung showed the highest T cell clonality, higher than tumor, which suggests more focused antigenic responses in the adjacent lung. Higher T cell density in blood was associated with longer overall survival, whereas higher clonality in adjacent lung was associated with shorter survival.

The immunoSEQ Assay was used to sequence TCR beta CDR3 regions from DNA. The published analysis was carried out like this. To compute T cell density, TCR beta template counts were normalized to usable DNA, which was estimated by amplifying housekeeping genes. Richness was estimated with the preseqR package, extrapolating to 400,000 templates for PBMC samples and 120,000 templates for tissue samples. Clonality was defined as one minus Pielou's evenness. Differential abundance testing on productive amino-acid clonotypes, with a minimum total count of 5 and an alpha of 0.1, was used to identify tissue-enriched TCRs. The Jaccard Index and the Morisita Overlap Index were used to measure how much the repertoires overlapped between compartments. GLIPH grouped TCR beta CDR3s together with public tetramer-defined viral CDR3s, and a viral motif had to include at least three viral sequences and also show V-gene enrichment. TCRdb limited this immuneACCESS table to in-frame rearrangements with V and J called. A share of clones is missing; checked studies link under half to unresolved V genes, and the rest is unexplained. That table is the source of V, J and clone size, and D and trimming were worked out from the DNA. This sample has 11,000 to 15,000 clones in its table, and around 82% of those were observed once. Roughly 4% of the sample goes to the ten largest clones.

At diagnosis, peripheral blood, uninvolved tumor-adjacent lung and tumor were collected and were preserved as a mix of fresh-frozen and FFPE material. Blood samples were analyzed as peripheral blood mononuclear cells for TCR repertoire profiling. The material was peripheral blood, obtained before any cancer treatment. The receptor's source is a female donor of 60 years or more with stage I squamous cell lung carcinoma. Recombination linked TRBV4-1 to TRBJ1-4, with no confidently assigned D gene. The DNA is as follows: TGCGCCAGCAGCCAAGTAGGGCAGCTTGGAAAACTGTTTTTT. This sequence encodes CASSQVGQLGKLFF.